Detailed here is one T cell receptor beta chain. TCRdb reprocessed the 5' RACE reads and reports one entry per CDR3 protein, with no DNA. The sample's table shows over 350,000 distinct CDR3 sequences. The CDR3 is 12 residues long. This record comes from a study of T cells expressing NK-cell markers. Material for sequencing was blood T cells: a sorted CD56 or NKG2C T cell subset, CD4+ or CD8+ T cells, or bulk PBMC T cells (not recorded which). V usage is TRBV12-3 or TRBV12-4 and J usage is TRBJ2-3. The receptor was derived from a woman aged 50 to 65 in good health. The CDR3 protein is CASRTDWLTQYF.